Following are 32 T cell receptor beta chains from one sample sequenced in a study of tissue T cells after allogeneic stem cell transplantation (dated by TCRdb to between 2021 and 2024). Libraries were built with the immunoSEQ multiplex PCR assay. TCRdb's version of the immuneACCESS table is confined to in-frame rearrangements and falls short of the full clone set. An unresolved V gene accounts for under half of the shortfall where checked; the remainder is of unknown origin. The sample table lists fewer than 20,000 clones, 55% to 75% of them with a count of one. Clones ranked in the top ten supply roughly 0.94% of the sample. Sample: spleen. The origin of the receptors is a female BALB/c mouse in good health. Mice from this strain have the MHC haplotype H2-d.

In the case of this clone: Gene names denote mouse genes. The read gets to within 1 residue of the CDR3 end, and the germline J gene fills in the rest. The V call is TRBV13-3, the J call TRBJ2-4, with 8 bases fitting TRBD1. In germline, CDR1 is NNHDY, CDR2 SYVADS. J lost 1 base, V lost 3 bases, and 4 bases had no gene match. This CDR3 contains 15 residues. CDR3 protein: CASSGTGWGQNTLYF. The DNA read from the CDR3 is TGTGCCAGCAGTGGGACAGGGTGGGGTCAAAACACCTTGTAC.

Details on this clone: Here the gene names and germline are mouse. The read comes to an end 1 residue before the CDR3 does, leaving the germline J gene to fill in the end. The chain uses TRBV4 and TRBJ2-4; 7 bases are shared with TRBD2. V trimming: 5 bases; J trimming: 4 bases; junction bases outside the gene matches: 3. This CDR3 contains 13 residues. CDR1 is LGHDT, CDR2 YNNKQL, per germline (reference sequence). Incomplete CDR3 DNA: TGTGCCAGCAGCGTGGGGGGAAAAAACACCTTGTAC. Protein product: CASSVGGKNTLY. The CDR3 in its entirety is CASSVGGKNTLYF.

Comments on this clone: Each gene name is a mouse one. The CDR3 end falls 1 residue outside the read, so it is completed with the germline J gene. This chain connects TRBV20 to TRBJ1-4, with 8 bases that match TRBD1. With 3 bases clipped from V and 3 bases from J, the junction kept 0 bases outside the gene matches. CDR1 GFQATS and CDR2 STVNSAI come from the germline V gene. The CDR3 consists of 13 residues. The CDR3 loop is CGARQGANERLFF. Partial CDR3 DNA: TGTGGTGCTAGACAGGGGGCCAACGAAAGATTATTT.

On this clone: Gene names and germline refer to mouse. CDR3 region: CASGPGQNYAEQFF. Incomplete CDR3 DNA: TGTGCCAGCGGTCCGGGACAAAACTATGCTGAGCAGTTC. J is TRBJ2-1 and V is TRBV13-2, with D possibly TRBD1 on 6 matching bases. Read coverage stops 1 residue before the CDR3 terminus; the germline J gene supplies the remainder. The CDR3 sequence is 14 residues long. V dropped 4 bases and J dropped 1 base, with 9 bases sitting between them. Germline assignment: CDR1 NNHNN and CDR2 SYGAGS (reference sequence).

Of note for this clone: The gene symbols are mouse symbols. The read stops 1 residue short of the end of the CDR3; the missing end is completed from the germline J gene. The rearrangement uses TRBV1 and TRBJ1-1; D is uncertain. The CDR3 runs 13 residues. V dropped 3 bases and J dropped 0 bases, with 5 bases sitting between them. Germline V lookup: CDR1 NSQYPW, CDR2 LRSPGD (reference sequence). CDR3 loop: CTCSAPANTEVFF. CDR3 DNA, as far as it was read: TGCACCTGCAGTGCTCCCGCAAACACAGAAGTCTTC.

This clone was observed a handful of times. Germline and genes here are mouse. CDR3: CASGPDRGKEDTQYF. CDR3 DNA (partial): TGTGCCAGCGGTCCGGACAGGGGAAAGGAAGACACCCAGTAC. This chain joins TRBV13-2 and TRBJ2-5, with 9 bases lining up with TRBD1. From the germline J gene comes the end of the CDR3, since the read stops 1 residue before it. This CDR3 region has 15 residues. Germline values: CDR1 NNHNN, CDR2 SYGAGS (reference sequence). The junction had 7 bases not matched to a gene; V was cut back by 4 bases and J by 4 bases.

A note on this clone: Gene names are the mouse ones. The DNA ends 1 residue before the CDR3 does, and the rest of the CDR3 is filled in from the germline J gene. This sequence joins TRBV5 and TRBJ1-1, with 7 bases matching TRBD1. This CDR3 is built from 14 residues. Trimming removed 4 bases from V and 0 bases from J; junction bases left unmatched: 2. The V gene's germline CDR1 is LGHNA and CDR2 YNLKQL (reference sequence). The CDR3 here is CASSPGTANTEVFF. The covered CDR3 bases are TGTGCCAGCAGCCCCGGGACAGCAAACACAGAAGTCTTC.

Points on this clone: Gene and germline names: mouse. The CDR3 end is not reached by the read, which stops 1 residue before it; the germline J gene fills it in. The V call is TRBV20, the J call TRBJ2-5, with 8 bases aligning to TRBD1. The V gene's germline CDR1 is GFQATS and CDR2 STVNSAI. This CDR3 has 14 residues. V lost 3 bases, J lost 3 bases, and 5 bases stayed unmatched. CDR3 loop: CGARTGGKQDTQYF. The CDR3 DNA, read in part, is TGTGGTGCTAGAACAGGGGGAAAACAAGACACCCAGTAC.

In the case of this clone: All gene names here are mouse names. With the read ending 1 residue before the CDR3 end, the germline J gene is used to fill in that end. This chain uses TRBV31 with TRBJ2-5; D unclear. CDR1 is GKSSPN, CDR2 SITVG, per germline. V was clipped by 0 bases and J by 1 base, with 8 bases between them. The CDR3 extends over 14 amino acids. Incomplete CDR3 DNA: TGTGCCTGGAGTCTAAGAGGGCACCAAGACACCCAGTAC. Its translation is CAWSLRGHQDTQY. The full CDR3 is CAWSLRGHQDTQYF. The full variable domain, completed using reference TRBV31 and TRBJ2-5, is AQTIHQWPVAEIKAVGSPLSLGCTIKGKSSPNLYWYWQATGGTLQQLFYSITVGQVESVVQLNLSASRPKDDQFILSTEKLLLSHSGFYLCAWSLRGHQDTQYFGPGTRLLVL.

This clone showed up just a few times. The listed genes are named as in mouse. The read ends 1 residue early relative to the CDR3; the germline J gene fills the gap. This rearrangement joins TRBV19 to TRBJ2-7; D is unclear. Per the germline V gene, CDR1 is FNHDT and CDR2 is SITEND (reference sequence). Deletions cut 3 bases from V and 6 bases from J, with 16 bases between. This CDR3 region has 14 residues. The CDR3 here is CASSTGEGIFEQYF. The DNA read from the CDR3 is TGTGCCAGCAGTACCGGGGAAGGAATTTTTGAACAGTAC.

As for this clone: Gene names refer to mouse genes. The part of the CDR3 DNA that was read is TGTGCTAGCAGTTTGGGACAAACCAACGAAAGATTATTT. Its protein product is CASSLGQTNERLF. The full CDR3 protein is CASSLGQTNERLFF. The chain joins TRBV29 to TRBJ1-4, with D tentatively TRBD1 (6 bases). The sequenced fragment ends 1 residue before the CDR3 boundary, so the rest is inferred from the germline J gene. CDR1 is MSHET and CDR2 is SYDVDS in the germline V gene. Trimming cost V 3 bases and J 3 bases, with 8 bases left between them. The CDR3 totals 14 residues.

Remarks on this clone: Genes and germline are mouse. From the germline J gene comes the end of the CDR3, since the read stops 1 residue before it. The chain recombines TRBV13-2 with TRBJ1-5; TRBD1 matches at 12 bases. The CDR3 consists of 14 residues. The germline V gene encodes CDR1 NNHNN and CDR2 SYGAGS (reference sequence). Trimming at V came to 5 bases and at J to 6 bases, leaving 3 bases not matched to a gene. The sequenced part of the CDR3 DNA is TGTGCCAGCGGGCCGGGACAGGGGGCCCAGGCTCCGCTT. It codes for CASGPGQGAQAPL. The full CDR3 protein is CASGPGQGAQAPLF.

As to this clone: Germline and genes: mouse. The CDR3 is cut off 1 residue early in the read; its end comes from the germline J gene. The chain recombines TRBV19 with TRBJ2-3; 10 nucleotides align to TRBD2. Germline loops: CDR1 FNHDT, CDR2 SITEND (reference sequence). The CDR3 is 11 residues long. The J segment lost 8 bases and the V segment lost 10 bases, leaving 4 bases of the junction unmatched. The CDR3 reads CAARTGGTLYF. The part of the CDR3 DNA that was read is TGTGCCGCCCGGACTGGGGGAACGCTGTAT. Combining the CDR3 with reference TRBV19 and TRBJ2-3 gives the whole variable domain GGIITQTPKFLIGQEGQKLTLKCQQNFNHDTMYWYRQDSGKGLRLIYYSITENDLQKGDLSEGYDASREKKSSFSLTVTSAQKNEMAVFLCAARTGGTLYFGSGTRLTVL.

A remark on this clone: Compared with germline, one end of the junction differs, possibly owing to a read error. Mouse names are used for the genes. The read terminates 1 residue ahead of where the CDR3 ends, so the germline J gene completes it. The rearrangement uses TRBV20 and TRBJ2-4; 8 bases are shared with TRBD1. The CDR3 has 12 residues. CDR1 and CDR2 (germline): GFQATS, STVNSAI. CDR3 residues: CGARGRQNTLYF. The covered CDR3 bases are TGTGGTGCCAGGGGGCGACAAAACACCTTGTAC.

This clone was recorded once. Gene names follow the mouse nomenclature. Coverage ceases 1 residue before the CDR3 finishes, and the germline J gene fills in the end. The chain employs TRBV1 and TRBJ1-6; tentative D call: TRBD1 (5 bases). TRBJ1-6 is designated an ORF whose function remains uncertain. CDR3 size: 17 residues. V shed 0 bases and J shed 4 bases, with 13 bases lying between them. Germline CDR1 reads NSQYPW; CDR2 reads LRSPGD (reference sequence). The CDR3 region is CTCSADGGIGYNSPLYF. Partial CDR3 DNA: TGCACCTGCAGTGCAGATGGGGGGATTGGGTATAATTCGCCCCTCTAC.

Note on this clone: The gene symbols are mouse symbols. The CDR3 extends 1 residue past the end of the read, so its final part is completed from the germline J gene. This chain joins TRBV14 and TRBJ2-7, with D unresolved. The CDR3 extends over 12 amino acids. The ends were cut back, 2 bases at V and 4 bases at J, with 7 bases in the middle. Germline loops: CDR1 SGHDT, CDR2 FRDEAV. The CDR3 sequence is CASSFINYEQYF. The covered CDR3 bases are TGTGCCAGCAGTTTTATTAATTATGAACAGTAC.

To note about this clone: Gene names follow the mouse nomenclature. The CDR3 goes on 1 residue after the read ends, and that part is filled in from the germline J gene. The chain uses TRBV19 and TRBJ2-1; TRBD1 aligns across 7 bases. The germline gives CDR1 FNHDT, CDR2 SITEND (reference sequence). Germline trimming cut 0 bases from V and 1 base from J; bases unmatched to any gene: 1. The CDR3 is made up of 15 amino acids. The CDR3 bases that were read are TGTGCCAGCAGTATAGTACAGGGGAACTATGCTGAGCAGTTC. Its protein product is CASSIVQGNYAEQF. The entire CDR3 reads CASSIVQGNYAEQFF.

About this clone: Here the gene names and germline are mouse. The read halts 1 residue ahead of the CDR3 end, with the missing end drawn from the germline J gene. V gene TRBV13-3 combines with J gene TRBJ2-4, with TRBD2 matching over 9 bases. This CDR3 has 14 amino acids. Per germline, CDR1 NNHDY and CDR2 SYVADS. The V gene end was trimmed by 0 bases and the J gene end by 8 bases; junction bases not matched to a gene: 4. Incomplete CDR3 DNA: TGTGCCAGCAGTGATGAGACTGGGGGTGGCACCTTGTAC. Translating gives CASSDETGGGTLY. The whole CDR3 is CASSDETGGGTLYF. Supplemented by reference TRBV13-3 and TRBJ2-4, the full variable domain reads EAAVTQSPRSKVAVTGGKVTLSCHQTNNHDYMYWYRQDTGHGLRLIHYSYVADSTEKGDIPDGYKASRPSQENFSLILELASLSQTAVYFCASSDETGGGTLYFGAGTRLSVL.

A word on this clone: Genes and germline come from the mouse. From the germline J gene comes the end of the CDR3, since the read stops 1 residue before it. The chain employs TRBV5 and TRBJ1-1; perhaps TRBD1 as D (5 bases). The CDR3 is made up of 15 amino acids. V was shortened by 3 bases and J by 1 base, with 12 bases between the two germline ends. Germline-derived CDR1 and CDR2 are LGHNA and YNLKQL (reference sequence). CDR3 DNA (partial): TGTGCCAGCAGCCAGGGAGGGAGGGGAAACACAGAAGTCTTC. As protein: CASSQGGRGNTEVF. The entire CDR3 reads CASSQGGRGNTEVFF.

In regard to this clone: Mouse germline and gene names are used. The read falls 1 residue short of the CDR3 end, and the missing part is taken from the germline J gene. The rearrangement joins TRBV13-2 to TRBJ2-5, with a possible D match to TRBD2 (6 bases). CDR3 length equals 14 residues. Germline lookup yields CDR1 NNHNN and CDR2 SYGAGS (reference sequence). Trimming removed 0 bases from V and 6 bases from J, with 11 bases in between. The covered CDR3 bases are TGTGCCAGCGGTGATGCTGGGGATGGGGACACCCAGTAC. Translation gives CASGDAGDGDTQY. The CDR3 in full is CASGDAGDGDTQYF.

Turning to this clone: The listed genes are named as in mouse. The CDR3 end lies 1 residue beyond the end of the read and is filled in from the germline J gene. In the same sample, other DNA sequences code for this CDR3. V is TRBV13-2 and J is TRBJ1-1; 9 nucleotides match TRBD1. CDR1 and CDR2 (germline): NNHNN, SYGAGS (reference sequence). CDR3 length: 14 amino acids. With 3 bases clipped from V and 1 base from J, the junction kept 1 base outside the gene matches. The chain's CDR3 is CASGAGQGNTEVFF. The part of the CDR3 DNA that was read is TGTGCCAGCGGTGCGGGACAGGGAAACACAGAAGTCTTC.

This clone appeared a few times. These gene names are mouse names. The CDR3 end is not reached by the read, which stops 1 residue before it; the germline J gene fills it in. The rearrangement uses TRBV1 and TRBJ2-7, with D possibly TRBD1 on 5 matching bases. V was shortened by 2 bases and J by 5 bases, with 10 bases between the two germline ends. The CDR3 sequence is 13 residues long. CDR1 and CDR2 (germline): NSQYPW, LRSPGD (reference sequence). The part of the CDR3 DNA that was read is TGCACCTGCAGTGCAAGTCAGGGTGATGAACAGTAC. Its protein product is CTCSASQGDEQY. The complete CDR3 protein is CTCSASQGDEQYF.

Notes on this clone: Mouse names are used for the genes. The read falls 1 residue short of the CDR3 end, and the missing part is taken from the germline J gene. The chain has TRBV1 and TRBJ2-7; TRBD1 matches at 11 bases. The germline V gene has CDR1 NSQYPW and CDR2 LRSPGD (reference sequence). The trim removed 3 bases at V and 0 bases at J, leaving 1 base unmatched. CDR3 length: 15 amino acids. CDR3 loop: CTCSAGQGGSYEQYF. CDR3 DNA, as far as it was read: TGCACCTGCAGTGCGGGACAGGGGGGCTCCTATGAACAGTAC.

Concerning this clone: All gene names here are mouse names. The CDR3 is cut off 1 residue early in the read; its end comes from the germline J gene. The chain couples TRBV31 to TRBJ2-4; D remains unclear. CDR3 length: 13 residues. V lost 3 bases and J lost 0, with 7 bases in between. Looked up from germline, CDR1 is GKSSPN and CDR2 is SITVG. The sequenced CDR3 bases are TGTGCCTGGAGAAGGGAGAGTCAAAACACCTTGTAC. It yields the protein CAWRRESQNTLY. The full CDR3 protein reads CAWRRESQNTLYF.

A remark on this clone: The genes are named according to mouse. The CDR3 end falls 1 residue outside the read, so it is completed with the germline J gene. This chain connects TRBV17 to TRBJ1-2; D might be TRBD1 (5 bases). Trimming pared 2 bases from V and 3 bases from J, leaving 10 bases between. This CDR3 has 14 amino acids. In germline, CDR1 is MNHDT, CDR2 YYDKIL. Partial CDR3 DNA: TGTGCTAGCAGTAGAAGGGGTGTCGACTCCGACTACACC. Protein sequence: CASSRRGVDSDYT. The full-length CDR3 reads as CASSRRGVDSDYTF.

On this clone itself: Gene names and germline refer to mouse. The sequenced fragment ends 1 residue before the CDR3 boundary, so the rest is inferred from the germline J gene. The chain employs TRBV2 and TRBJ1-3; 10 nucleotides agree with TRBD1. This CDR3 contains 17 residues. Germline values: CDR1 LGHNA, CDR2 YSYQKL. Trimming at V came to 3 bases and at J to 0 bases, leaving 5 bases not matched to a gene. CDR3: CASSHLRQGASGNTLYF. The CDR3 bases that were read are TGTGCCAGCAGCCACCTCAGACAGGGGGCTTCTGGAAATACGCTCTAT.

As to this clone: Gene names follow the mouse nomenclature. The read stops 1 residue short of the end of the CDR3; the missing end is completed from the germline J gene. The rearrangement links TRBV31 to TRBJ1-4; D is unresolved. Germline lookup yields CDR1 GKSSPN and CDR2 SITVG. Trimming took off 1 base at V and 6 bases at J, with 6 bases between the two ends. This CDR3 is built from 12 residues. CDR3 loop: CAWSRGDERLFF. The DNA read from the CDR3 is TGTGCCTGGAGTCGGGGTGACGAAAGATTATTT.

About this clone: These gene names are mouse names. The read terminates 1 residue ahead of where the CDR3 ends, so the germline J gene completes it. The J gene is TRBJ1-1, the V gene TRBV19; weak D call: TRBD1 (5 bases). The CDR3 has 15 residues. V was pared by 5 bases and J by 5 bases, with 19 bases between. Germline loops: CDR1 FNHDT, CDR2 SITEND (reference sequence). The CDR3 sequence is CASRTPGPGRTEVFF. The sequenced CDR3 bases are TGTGCCAGCAGGACCCCGGGACCGGGAAGAACAGAAGTCTTC.

This clone was recorded a few times. Gene names denote mouse genes. The CDR3 end falls 1 residue outside the read, so it is completed with the germline J gene. The chain combines TRBV13-2 with TRBJ2-7; 8 bases agree with TRBD2. This CDR3 comprises 13 residues. The germline V gene has CDR1 NNHNN and CDR2 SYGAGS (reference sequence). Unmatched junction bases numbered 2, after V lost 0 bases and J lost 6 bases. The CDR3 loop reads CASGDAGGIEQYF. The part of the CDR3 DNA that was read is TGTGCCAGCGGTGATGCTGGGGGGATTGAACAGTAC.

Regarding this clone: The gene names here belong to mouse. The sequenced part of the CDR3 DNA is TGTGGTGCTAGGGGATCTAACAACCAGGCTCCGCTT. It translates to CGARGSNNQAPL. The CDR3 as a whole reads CGARGSNNQAPLF. J is TRBJ1-5 and V is TRBV20, with D hard to call. Read coverage stops 1 residue before the CDR3 terminus; the germline J gene supplies the remainder. Germline values: CDR1 GFQATS, CDR2 STVNSAI. This CDR3 region has 13 residues. The V gene lost 1 base and the J gene lost 0 bases, with 4 bases spanning the gap.

In its sample, this clone was seen a few times. Gene names are mouse gene names. The observed sequence ends 1 residue before the CDR3 terminus, with the missing tail filled in from the germline J gene. The rearrangement joins TRBV13-2 to TRBJ1-2; 8 bases map to TRBD1. Germline-derived CDR1 and CDR2 are NNHNN and SYGAGS (reference sequence). The junction had 3 bases not matched to a gene; V was cut back by 2 bases and J by 3 bases. This CDR3 spans 14 amino acids. The DNA read from the CDR3 is TGTGCCAGCGGTGAGCAGGGGGCGTACTCCGACTACACC. Its translation: CASGEQGAYSDYT. The full-length CDR3 reads as CASGEQGAYSDYTF.

With respect to this clone: Mouse gene names and germline throughout. The CDR3 reads CASSSGGYEQYF. The part of the CDR3 DNA that was read is TGTGCCAGCAGCTCTGGGGGCTATGAACAGTAC. This chain uses TRBV19 with TRBJ2-7; 7 nucleotides align to TRBD2. From the germline J gene comes the end of the CDR3, since the read stops 1 residue before it. The trim removed 5 bases at V and 3 bases at J, leaving 2 bases unmatched. The CDR3 sequence is 12 residues long. CDR1 and CDR2 from the germline V gene are FNHDT and SITEND (reference sequence). The whole variable domain, remainder taken from reference TRBV19 and TRBJ2-7, is GGIITQTPKFLIGQEGQKLTLKCQQNFNHDTMYWYRQDSGKGLRLIYYSITENDLQKGDLSEGYDASREKKSSFSLTVTSAQKNEMAVFLCASSSGGYEQYFGPGTRLTVL.